The TCR beta chain described here comes from a study of cytotoxic CD8 clonotypes in ibrutinib-treated CLL. Notes on the study in general: Clonality climbed at ibrutinib response, then dropped toward baseline at progression.

Clones were sequenced by immunoSEQ multiplex PCR, and TCRdb holds only the in-frame ones, with some missing. The table has a few hundred thousand clones, 70% seen once. On this clone: Antigen specificity is unknown.

The TCR was taken from a human donor with chronic lymphocytic leukemia. The input for sequencing was PBMCs, taken after 24 months of ibrutinib treatment.

The CDR3 loop reads CAWRVASGRVGLNEQFF. Written as DNA, the CDR3 is TGTGCCTGGAGGGTGGCTAGCGGGAGAGTTGGGCTCAATGAGCAGTTCTTC. The chain recombines TRBV30 with TRBJ2-1; 10 bases agree with TRBD2. CDR1 and CDR2 (germline): GTSNPN, SVGIG (reference sequence). The CDR3 spans 17 residues. V was clipped by 3 bases and J by 6 bases; unmatched bases: 14.